These T cell receptor beta chains were read from a single sample in a study of blood T cell repertoires in COVID-19. Libraries were prepared by immunoSEQ multiplex PCR; TCRdb keeps only in-frame clonotypes and omits some of them. Of under 200,000 clones listed, around 86% were seen once; the top ten hold 0.45% to 0.6%. Material for sequencing was peripheral blood. These receptors were obtained from a man in his sixties with COVID-19, enrolled during active disease. The CDR3 runs from the conserved cysteine through the conserved F or W. Fields, in order: V gene, clone size, J gene, D gene, CDR3 protein, CDR3 DNA. D genes are given only for firm matches. Some rows have no size entry. The others give once, few or many, or a class for an expanded clone.

v_call: TRBV11-2
clone_size: .
j_call: TRBJ2-3
d_call: .
cdr3_aa: CASHPGAGGTDTQYF
cdr3_nt: TGTGCCAGCCACCCGGGGGCGGGGGGCACAGATACGCAGTATTTT

v_call: TRBV12-5
clone_size: .
j_call: TRBJ1-4
d_call: .
cdr3_aa: CASGAGQPNEKLFF
cdr3_nt: TGTGCTAGTGGTGCCGGACAGCCTAATGAAAAACTGTTTTTT

v_call: TRBV7-2
clone_size: .
j_call: TRBJ2-3
d_call: TRBD1
cdr3_aa: CASSPGGTDTQYF
cdr3_nt: TGTGCCAGCAGTCCAGGGGGAACAGATACGCAGTATTTT

v_call: TRBV4-3
clone_size: .
j_call: TRBJ1-2
d_call: TRBD1
cdr3_aa: CASSQVAGGYGYTF
cdr3_nt: TGCGCCAGCAGCCAAGTGGCAGGGGGGTATGGCTACACCTTC

v_call: TRBV5-1
clone_size: .
j_call: TRBJ2-2
d_call: TRBD2
cdr3_aa: CASSGGEFGTGELFF
cdr3_nt: TGCGCCAGCAGCGGGGGGGAATTCGGCACCGGGGAGCTGTTTTTT

v_call: TRBV7-2
clone_size: .
j_call: TRBJ1-1
d_call: .
cdr3_aa: CASSFNIRANTEAFF
cdr3_nt: TGTGCCAGCAGCTTTAATATCAGGGCGAACACTGAAGCTTTCTTT

v_call: TRBV5-4
clone_size: .
j_call: TRBJ2-3
d_call: .
cdr3_aa: CASSLAGEGDTQYF
cdr3_nt: TGTGCCAGCAGCTTGGCGGGAGAGGGAGATACGCAGTATTTT

v_call: TRBV30
clone_size: .
j_call: TRBJ2-3
d_call: TRBD2
cdr3_aa: CAWATGGSFQDTQYF
cdr3_nt: TGTGCCTGGGCCACTGGCGGGAGTTTTCAAGATACGCAGTATTTT

v_call: TRBV6-5
clone_size: .
j_call: TRBJ2-7
d_call: TRBD1
cdr3_aa: CASSYTGQGAEQYF
cdr3_nt: TGTGCCAGCAGTTACACGGGACAGGGGGCCGAGCAGTACTTC

v_call: TRBV19
clone_size: .
j_call: TRBJ1-4
d_call: TRBD1
cdr3_aa: CASSMNRGEKLFF
cdr3_nt: TGTGCCAGTAGTATGAACAGGGGCGAAAAACTGTTTTTT

v_call: TRBV3-1/TRBV3-2
clone_size: .
j_call: TRBJ2-1
d_call: .
cdr3_aa: CASSQGHGVNEQFF
cdr3_nt: TGTGCCAGCAGCCAAGGTCACGGGGTCAATGAGCAGTTCTTC

v_call: TRBV12-5
clone_size: once
j_call: TRBJ1-4
d_call: TRBD1
cdr3_aa: CASGFSGQGTGLSHEKLFF
cdr3_nt: TGTGCTAGTGGTTTTTCGGGACAGGGAACGGGATTGTCCCATGAAAAACTGTTTTTT

v_call: TRBV7-9
clone_size: once
j_call: TRBJ1-1
d_call: .
cdr3_aa: CASSTPTDLYTEAFF
cdr3_nt: TGTGCCAGCAGCACCCCGACAGATTTGTACACTGAAGCTTTCTTT

v_call: TRBV6-2/TRBV6-3
clone_size: .
j_call: TRBJ1-5
d_call: .
cdr3_aa: CASSYLVTVGFSQPQHF
cdr3_nt: TGTGCCAGCAGTTACCTTGTGACAGTGGGCTTCAGTCAGCCCCAGCATTTT

v_call: TRBV7-8
clone_size: .
j_call: TRBJ1-5
d_call: .
cdr3_aa: CASSLESGTFNQPQHF
cdr3_nt: TGTGCCAGCAGCTTAGAGAGCGGGACCTTCAATCAGCCCCAGCATTTT

v_call: TRBV19
clone_size: .
j_call: TRBJ2-4
d_call: .
cdr3_aa: CASSMTGTGAKNIQYF
cdr3_nt: TGTGCCAGTAGTATGACGGGTACGGGAGCCAAAAACATTCAGTACTTC

v_call: TRBV11-3
clone_size: .
j_call: TRBJ2-3
d_call: .
cdr3_aa: CASSLGQGYGTDTQYF
cdr3_nt: TGTGCCAGCAGCTTGGGGCAGGGTTACGGCACAGATACGCAGTATTTT

v_call: TRBV19
clone_size: .
j_call: TRBJ1-1
d_call: .
cdr3_aa: CASSISGGQEAFF
cdr3_nt: TGTGCCAGTAGTATCTCCGGAGGACAGGAAGCTTTCTTT

v_call: TRBV27
clone_size: .
j_call: TRBJ1-5
d_call: TRBD1
cdr3_aa: CASKPHDRVNQPQHF
cdr3_nt: TGTGCCAGCAAACCCCACGACAGGGTAAATCAGCCCCAGCATTTT

v_call: TRBV5-1
clone_size: .
j_call: TRBJ2-3
d_call: TRBD1
cdr3_aa: CASSLLGQGGTDTQYF
cdr3_nt: TGCGCCAGCAGCTTGCTTGGACAGGGGGGCACAGATACGCAGTATTTT

v_call: TRBV28
clone_size: .
j_call: TRBJ2-3
d_call: .
cdr3_aa: CASSLLLDTQYF
cdr3_nt: TGTGCCAGCAGTTTACTTCTCGATACGCAGTATTTT

v_call: TRBV21-1
clone_size: few
j_call: TRBJ1-2
d_call: .
cdr3_aa: CASSKEKGRGYGYTF
cdr3_nt: TGTGCCAGCAGCAAAGAAAAGGGCAGGGGCTATGGCTACACCTTC

v_call: TRBV3-1/TRBV3-2
clone_size: .
j_call: TRBJ2-7
d_call: .
cdr3_aa: CASSPFQGGGHEQYF
cdr3_nt: TGTGCCAGCAGCCCCTTCCAGGGAGGTGGCCACGAGCAGTACTTC

v_call: TRBV7-2
clone_size: .
j_call: TRBJ1-2
d_call: TRBD1
cdr3_aa: CASSLGQGRGYGYTF
cdr3_nt: TGTGCCAGCAGTCTCGGACAGGGCCGTGGCTATGGCTACACCTTC

v_call: TRBV7-8
clone_size: .
j_call: TRBJ2-7
d_call: TRBD1
cdr3_aa: CASSLVRRGTGQGYEQYF
cdr3_nt: TGTGCCAGCAGCTTAGTTAGGAGGGGGACAGGGCAAGGCTACGAGCAGTACTTC

v_call: TRBV5-5
clone_size: .
j_call: TRBJ1-6
d_call: .
cdr3_aa: CASSPPPGSPLHF
cdr3_nt: TGTGCCAGCAGCCCCCCGCCGGGATCACCCCTCCACTTT

v_call: TRBV2
clone_size: .
j_call: TRBJ2-7
d_call: TRBD2
cdr3_aa: CASLRELGSEQYF
cdr3_nt: TGTGCCAGCCTGCGGGAGCTAGGTAGCGAGCAGTACTTC

v_call: TRBV28
clone_size: .
j_call: TRBJ1-6
d_call: TRBD1
cdr3_aa: CASTLGDRGAYNSPLHF
cdr3_nt: TGTGCCAGCACCCTCGGCGACAGGGGAGCCTATAATTCACCCCTCCACTTT

v_call: TRBV5-5
clone_size: .
j_call: TRBJ1-1
d_call: TRBD1
cdr3_aa: CASSLRQGYTEAFF
cdr3_nt: TGTGCCAGCAGCTTGCGACAGGGGTACACTGAAGCTTTCTTT

v_call: TRBV3-1/TRBV3-2
clone_size: .
j_call: TRBJ1-6
d_call: .
cdr3_aa: CASSQAPTPGRRNSPLHF
cdr3_nt: TGTGCCAGCAGCCAAGCGCCCACCCCAGGTCGCAGGAATTCACCCCTCCACTTT

v_call: TRBV24-1
clone_size: .
j_call: TRBJ2-2
d_call: .
cdr3_aa: CATSDLVAGANTGELFF
cdr3_nt: TGTGCCACCAGTGATCTCGTAGCCGGAGCGAACACCGGGGAGCTGTTTTTT

v_call: TRBV12-3/TRBV12-4
clone_size: .
j_call: TRBJ1-2
d_call: TRBD1
cdr3_aa: CASSLQGNYGYTF
cdr3_nt: TGTGCCAGCAGTCTACAGGGGAACTATGGCTACACCTTC

v_call: TRBV18
clone_size: few
j_call: TRBJ2-7
d_call: .
cdr3_aa: CASSDSSYEQYF
cdr3_nt: TGTGCCAGCTCAGACAGCTCCTACGAGCAGTACTTC

v_call: TRBV3-1/TRBV3-2
clone_size: .
j_call: TRBJ2-1
d_call: TRBD2
cdr3_aa: CASSQDSGGWDEQFF
cdr3_nt: TGTGCCAGCAGCCAAGATAGCGGGGGGTGGGATGAGCAGTTCTTC

v_call: TRBV12-3/TRBV12-4
clone_size: .
j_call: TRBJ2-1
d_call: .
cdr3_aa: CASRDYQYNEQFF
cdr3_nt: TGTGCCAGCAGGGACTACCAGTACAATGAGCAGTTCTTC

v_call: TRBV6-5
clone_size: .
j_call: TRBJ2-7
d_call: .
cdr3_aa: CASLPLSASYEQYF
cdr3_nt: TGTGCCAGCTTACCCCTTTCGGCTAGCTACGAGCAGTACTTC

v_call: TRBV9
clone_size: .
j_call: TRBJ2-6
d_call: .
cdr3_aa: CASSVEAPDRNSGANVLTF
cdr3_nt: TGTGCCAGCAGCGTAGAAGCCCCGGACAGAAACTCTGGGGCCAACGTCCTGACTTTC

v_call: TRBV21-1
clone_size: .
j_call: TRBJ2-7
d_call: .
cdr3_aa: CASSNTIQEGNYEQYF
cdr3_nt: TGTGCCAGCAGCAACACGATCCAAGAGGGTAACTACGAGCAGTACTTC

v_call: TRBV28
clone_size: few
j_call: TRBJ1-4
d_call: .
cdr3_aa: CASSYNSRGSDEKLFF
cdr3_nt: TGTGCCAGCAGCTACAACTCCCGGGGATCAGATGAAAAACTGTTTTTT

v_call: TRBV5-5
clone_size: .
j_call: TRBJ2-7
d_call: .
cdr3_aa: CASSVVRDKTYEQYF
cdr3_nt: TGTGCCAGCAGCGTAGTCCGGGACAAGACCTACGAGCAGTACTTC